The rows below give T cell receptor beta chains drawn from one sample of a study of blood T cell repertoires in COVID-19. Profiled with immunoSEQ multiplex PCR; TCRdb holds only in-frame clones, not every one. The sample lists some 55,000 clones; about nine tenths were seen once. Material: peripheral blood. The receptor set was obtained from a woman aged 35 to 49 with active COVID-19. Each CDR3 is given with its conserved first and last residue. A D gene is named only where the DNA matches it firmly. The size of a clone is reported for some rows only, either as once, few or many, or as a class for expanded clones.

d_call	v_call	j_call	clone_size	cdr3_nt	cdr3_aa
TRBD1	TRBV5-3	TRBJ1-5	once	TGTGCCAGTCCTGGACAGGGGAGTCAGCCCCAGCATTTT	CASPGQGSQPQHF
TRBD1	TRBV11-3	TRBJ1-1	.	TGTGCCAGCAGCTTAGATGCCGGGACAGGAAACACTGAAGCTTTCTTT	CASSLDAGTGNTEAFF
TRBD1	TRBV9	TRBJ1-1	.	TGTGCCAGCAGTCGGGACAGGGGAACTGAAGCTTTCTTT	CASSRDRGTEAFF
.	TRBV20-1	TRBJ1-2	.	TGCAGTGCTAGTGGGGATGCAGGGGACTATGGCTACACCTTC	CSASGDAGDYGYTF
TRBD1	TRBV3-1/TRBV3-2	TRBJ2-1	.	TGTGCCAGCAGCCAAGCAGGGGGTGCTAGCTCCTACAATGAGCAGTTCTTC	CASSQAGGASSYNEQFF
.	TRBV5-6	TRBJ1-1	.	TGTGCCAGCAGCTTGCCAGGGCGATTGAACACTGAAGCTTTCTTT	CASSLPGRLNTEAFF
.	TRBV5-6	TRBJ1-6	.	TGTGCCAGCAGCTTGGGACAGGTTTCGTCACCCCTCCACTTT	CASSLGQVSSPLHF
.	TRBV5-1	TRBJ1-1	.	TGCGCCAGCAGGAAAGCAGGGATTCCCTACACTGAAGCTTTCTTT	CASRKAGIPYTEAFF
.	TRBV19	TRBJ2-5	.	TGTGCCAGTAGTATTGGGGGGAACGGAGAGACCCAGTACTTC	CASSIGGNGETQYF
.	TRBV11-3	TRBJ2-7	.	TGTGCCAGCAGCCAGGGGCCAGCCTACGAGCAGTACTTC	CASSQGPAYEQYF
.	TRBV4-2	TRBJ2-6	.	TGTGCCAGCAGCCAACTATGGCGTGAGGCGCAGGGGGCCAACGTCCTGACTTTC	CASSQLWREAQGANVLTF
TRBD1	TRBV7-2	TRBJ1-4	few	TGTGCCAGCAGCTTAGGGGACAGCTGGGGTGAAAAACTGTTTTTT	CASSLGDSWGEKLFF
.	TRBV5-6	TRBJ1-5	.	TGTGCCAGCAGCTTCAGGGGTAATCAGCCCCAGCATTTT	CASSFRGNQPQHF
TRBD1	TRBV10-3	TRBJ2-5	few	TGTGCCATCAGTGGTTTGTCGGCGGGCGGACAGGGAGGAGAGACCCAGTACTTC	CAISGLSAGGQGGETQYF
.	TRBV19	TRBJ2-7	.	TGTGCCAGTAGCACCGGGACACCTCTGTGGGACGAGCAGTACTTC	CASSTGTPLWDEQYF
.	TRBV5-5	TRBJ1-2	.	TGTGCCAGCAGCTTGGGGCAGGGCAACTATGGCTACACCTTC	CASSLGQGNYGYTF
TRBD2	TRBV27	TRBJ2-5	.	TGTGCCAGCAGCCCGTCGGGGCGGGGGAGACAAGAGACCCAGTACTTC	CASSPSGRGRQETQYF
TRBD2	TRBV5-6	TRBJ2-1	.	TGTGCCAGCAGCTTGGCCACTAGCGGGGGGAACAATGAGCAGTTCTTC	CASSLATSGGNNEQFF
.	TRBV5-4	TRBJ1-4	.	TGTGCCAGCAGCTTGAATCCGGGGGCTAATGAAAAACTGTTTTTT	CASSLNPGANEKLFF
.	TRBV19	TRBJ2-7	.	TGTGCCAGTAGTGCTCTCAGGGGGGCGCTGGAAGAGCAGTACTTC	CASSALRGALEEQYF
.	TRBV7-3	TRBJ2-5	once	TGTGCCAGCAGCGGAAAACTCGGGGGTACCCAGTACTTC	CASSGKLGGTQYF
.	TRBV5-1	TRBJ1-1	.	TGCGCCAGCAGCTTGAAAGTGGGGGGTGAAGCTTTCTTT	CASSLKVGGEAFF
TRBD1	TRBV7-2	TRBJ1-1	few	TGTGCCAGCAGGGGACAGGGGGCGTTTGCTTTCTTT	CASRGQGAFAFF
TRBD2	TRBV9	TRBJ2-3	.	TGTGCCAGCAGCGTACGGGCTAGCGGGGGGGCAGATACGCAGTATTTT	CASSVRASGGADTQYF
.	TRBV7-9	TRBJ1-2	.	TGTGCCAGCAGCTTAGCGCACCAGTTTAACTATGGCTACACCTTC	CASSLAHQFNYGYTF
TRBD1	TRBV5-6	TRBJ2-7	.	TGTGCCAGCAGCGGCACCGGGACAGGGTTTGGCGAGCAGTACTTC	CASSGTGTGFGEQYF
TRBD2	TRBV6-2/TRBV6-3	TRBJ2-3	few	TGTGCCAGCAGTTCGCCCCTAGCGGGGAACACAGATACGCAGTATTTT	CASSSPLAGNTDTQYF
.	TRBV10-3	TRBJ1-6	.	TGTGCCATCAGTGAGGAAAGAGATAATTCACCCCTCCACTTT	CAISEERDNSPLHF